The entry below gives a single T cell receptor beta chain sequence along with its context. These data are taken from a study of shared clonotypes between healthy human individuals. Data came from immunoSEQ multiplex PCR; TCRdb stores just in-frame clones and leaves some out. This sample has about 800,000 clones, with about 96% found just once. The CDR3 sequence is 19 residues long. Looked up from germline, CDR1 is SGHTA and CDR2 is FQGNSA. The V gene end was trimmed by 5 bases and the J gene end by 0 bases; junction bases not matched to a gene: 9. Positively selected for CCR7, the CD45RO-negative cells used as naive CD8 cells excluded terminally differentiated effector memory CD45RA+ cells.

The TCR sequence derives from a man younger than 40 in good health. The gene calls are TRBV7-2 and TRBJ2-1, with TRBD2 matching 14 bases. The source material was naive CD8+ T cells sorted from blood. As DNA, the CDR3 is TGTGCCAGCAGCATGGTGACTAGCGGGAGGGCCGACTCCTACAATGAGCAGTTCTTC. This translates into CASSMVTSGRADSYNEQFF.